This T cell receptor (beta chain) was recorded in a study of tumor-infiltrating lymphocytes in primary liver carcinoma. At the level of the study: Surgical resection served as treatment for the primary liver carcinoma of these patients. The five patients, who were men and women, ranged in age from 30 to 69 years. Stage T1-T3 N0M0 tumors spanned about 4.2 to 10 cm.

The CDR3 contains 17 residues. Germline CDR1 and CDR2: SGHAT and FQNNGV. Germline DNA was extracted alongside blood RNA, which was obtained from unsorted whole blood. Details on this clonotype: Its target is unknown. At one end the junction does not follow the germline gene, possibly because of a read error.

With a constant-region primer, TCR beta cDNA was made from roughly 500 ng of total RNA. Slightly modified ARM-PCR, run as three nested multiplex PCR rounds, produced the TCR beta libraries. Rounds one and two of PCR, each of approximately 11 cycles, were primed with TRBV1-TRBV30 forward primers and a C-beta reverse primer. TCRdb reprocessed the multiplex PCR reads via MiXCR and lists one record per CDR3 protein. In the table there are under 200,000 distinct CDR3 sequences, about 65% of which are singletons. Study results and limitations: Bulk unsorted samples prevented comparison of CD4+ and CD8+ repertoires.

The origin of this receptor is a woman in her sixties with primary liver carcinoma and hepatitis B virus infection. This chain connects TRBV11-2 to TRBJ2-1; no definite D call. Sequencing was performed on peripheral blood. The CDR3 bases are TGTGCCAGCAGCTTGGGTAGTCCTAGGAGCTCCTACAATGAACAGCTCTTC. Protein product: CASSLGSPRSSYNEQLF.